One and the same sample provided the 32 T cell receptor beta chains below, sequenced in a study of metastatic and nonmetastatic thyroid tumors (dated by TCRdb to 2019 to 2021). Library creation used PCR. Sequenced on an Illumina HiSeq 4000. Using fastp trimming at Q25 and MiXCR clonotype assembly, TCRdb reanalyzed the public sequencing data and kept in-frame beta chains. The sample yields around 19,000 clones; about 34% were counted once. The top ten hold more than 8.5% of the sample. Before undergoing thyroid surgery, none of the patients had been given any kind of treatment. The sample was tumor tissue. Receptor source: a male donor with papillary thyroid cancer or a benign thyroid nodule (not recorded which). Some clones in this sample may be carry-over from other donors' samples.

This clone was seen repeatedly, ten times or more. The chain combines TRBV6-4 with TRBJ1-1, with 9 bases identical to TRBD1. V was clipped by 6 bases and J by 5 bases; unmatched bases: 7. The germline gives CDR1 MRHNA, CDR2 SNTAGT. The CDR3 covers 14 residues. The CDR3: CASREQGAATEAFF. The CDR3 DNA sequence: TGTGCCAGCAGGGAACAGGGGGCTGCTACTGAAGCTTTCTTT.

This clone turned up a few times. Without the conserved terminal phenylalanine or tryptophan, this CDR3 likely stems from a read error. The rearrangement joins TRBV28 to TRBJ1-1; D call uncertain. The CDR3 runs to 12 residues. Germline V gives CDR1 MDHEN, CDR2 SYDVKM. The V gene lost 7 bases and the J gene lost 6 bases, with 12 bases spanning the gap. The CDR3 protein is CASIPGFPEAFS. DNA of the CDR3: TGTGCCAGCATTCCTGGGTTCCCTGAAGCTTTCTCT.

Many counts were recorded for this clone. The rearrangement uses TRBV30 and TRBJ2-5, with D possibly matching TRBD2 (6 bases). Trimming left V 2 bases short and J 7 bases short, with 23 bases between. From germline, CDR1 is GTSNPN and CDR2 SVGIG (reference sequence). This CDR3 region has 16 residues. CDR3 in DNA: TGTGCCTGGAGTATCTTCCCCGGGACTGGCGGCGGGACCCAGTACTTC. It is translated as CAWSIFPGTGGGTQYF.

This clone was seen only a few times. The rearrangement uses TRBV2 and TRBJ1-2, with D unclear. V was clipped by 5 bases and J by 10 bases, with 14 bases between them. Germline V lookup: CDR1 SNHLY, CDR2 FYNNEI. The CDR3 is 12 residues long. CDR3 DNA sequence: TGTGCCAGCAGTCAAACCGACCCGTACTACACCTTC. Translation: CASSQTDPYYTF.

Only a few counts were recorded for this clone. Written as DNA, the CDR3 is TGCAGTGCCACCATACCGGGACAGATTAGCAATCAGCCCCAGCATTTT. It is translated as CSATIPGQISNQPQHF. The chain couples TRBV20-1 to TRBJ1-5; 7 bases line up with TRBD1. The CDR3 sequence is 16 residues long. Germline V lookup: CDR1 DFQATT, CDR2 SNEGSKA (reference sequence). V was clipped by 6 bases and J by 0 bases; unmatched bases: 11.

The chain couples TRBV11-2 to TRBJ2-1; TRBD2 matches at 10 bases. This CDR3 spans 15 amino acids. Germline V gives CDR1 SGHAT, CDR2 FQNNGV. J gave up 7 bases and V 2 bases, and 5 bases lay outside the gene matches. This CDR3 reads CASSLSSGRGNEQFF. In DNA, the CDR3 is TGTGCCAGCAGCTTATCCAGCGGGAGGGGAAATGAGCAGTTCTTC.

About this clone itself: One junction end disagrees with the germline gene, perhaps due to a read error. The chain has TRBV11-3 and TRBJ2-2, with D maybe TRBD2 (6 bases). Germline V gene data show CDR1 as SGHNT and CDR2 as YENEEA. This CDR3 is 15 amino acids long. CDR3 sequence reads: CASSFQSGVGGELFF. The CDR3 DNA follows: TGTGCCAGCAGCTTCCAATCGGGAGTAGGCGGGGAGCTATTTTTT.

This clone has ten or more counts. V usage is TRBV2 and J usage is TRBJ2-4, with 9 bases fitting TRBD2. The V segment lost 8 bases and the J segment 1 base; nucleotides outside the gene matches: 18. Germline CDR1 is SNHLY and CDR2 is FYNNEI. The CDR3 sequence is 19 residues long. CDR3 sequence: CASRGLSSGSLSAKNIQYF. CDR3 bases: TGTGCCAGCCGGGGGTTGAGTAGCGGGAGTCTATCGGCCAAAAACATTCAGTACTTC.

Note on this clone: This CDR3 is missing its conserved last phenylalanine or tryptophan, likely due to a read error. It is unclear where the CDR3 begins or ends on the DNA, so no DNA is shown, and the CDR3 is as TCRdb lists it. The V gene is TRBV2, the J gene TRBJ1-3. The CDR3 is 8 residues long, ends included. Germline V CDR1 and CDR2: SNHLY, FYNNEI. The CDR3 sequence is CASSVSLR.

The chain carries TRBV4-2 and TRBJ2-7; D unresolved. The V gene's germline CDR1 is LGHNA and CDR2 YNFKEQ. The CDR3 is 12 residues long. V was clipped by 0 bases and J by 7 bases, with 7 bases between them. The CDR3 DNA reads TGTGCCAGCAGCCAAGATTGGCGGGAGCAGTACTTC. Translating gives CASSQDWREQYF.

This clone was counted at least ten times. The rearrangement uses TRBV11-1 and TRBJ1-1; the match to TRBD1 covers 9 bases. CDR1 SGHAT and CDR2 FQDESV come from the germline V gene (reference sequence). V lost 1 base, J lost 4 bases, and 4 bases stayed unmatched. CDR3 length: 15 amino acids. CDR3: CASSLDRGRSTEAFF. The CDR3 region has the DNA TGTGCCAGCAGCTTAGACAGGGGGCGAAGCACTGAAGCTTTCTTT. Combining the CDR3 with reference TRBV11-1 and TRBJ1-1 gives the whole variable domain EAEVAQSPRYKITEKSQAVAFWCDPISGHATLYWYRQILGQGPELLVQFQDESVVDDSQLPKDRFSAERLKGVDSTLKIQPAELGDSAMYLCASSLDRGRSTEAFFGQGTRLTVV.

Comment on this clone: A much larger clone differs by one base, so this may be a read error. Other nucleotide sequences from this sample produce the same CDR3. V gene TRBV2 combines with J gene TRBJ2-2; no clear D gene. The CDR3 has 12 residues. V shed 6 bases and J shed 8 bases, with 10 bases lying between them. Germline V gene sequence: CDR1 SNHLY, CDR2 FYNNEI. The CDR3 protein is CASRDEPGELFF. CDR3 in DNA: TGTGCCAGCAGAGACGAGCCTGGGGAGCTGTTTTTT.

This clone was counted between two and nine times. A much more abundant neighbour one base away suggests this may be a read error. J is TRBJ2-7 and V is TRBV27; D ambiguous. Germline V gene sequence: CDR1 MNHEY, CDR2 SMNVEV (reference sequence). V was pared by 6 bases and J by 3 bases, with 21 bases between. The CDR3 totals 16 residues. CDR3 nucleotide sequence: TGTGCCAGCAGAGATATGTCGGCCTGGACCTACTACGAGCAGTACTTC. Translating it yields CASRDMSAWTYYEQYF.

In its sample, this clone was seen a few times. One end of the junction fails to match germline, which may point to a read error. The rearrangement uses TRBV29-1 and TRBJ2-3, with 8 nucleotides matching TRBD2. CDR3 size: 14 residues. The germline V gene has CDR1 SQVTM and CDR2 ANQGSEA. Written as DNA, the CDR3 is TGCGGCGTTAGACTTACTAGCGGAACCGATACGCAGTATTTT. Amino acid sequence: CGVRLTSGTDTQYF.

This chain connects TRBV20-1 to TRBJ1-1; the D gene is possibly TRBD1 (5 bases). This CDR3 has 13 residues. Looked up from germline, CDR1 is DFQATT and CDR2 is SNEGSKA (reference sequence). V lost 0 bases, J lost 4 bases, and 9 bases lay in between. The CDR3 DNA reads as TGCAGTGCTAGAGATCGGGGGTTCACTGAAGCTTTCTTT. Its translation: CSARDRGFTEAFF.

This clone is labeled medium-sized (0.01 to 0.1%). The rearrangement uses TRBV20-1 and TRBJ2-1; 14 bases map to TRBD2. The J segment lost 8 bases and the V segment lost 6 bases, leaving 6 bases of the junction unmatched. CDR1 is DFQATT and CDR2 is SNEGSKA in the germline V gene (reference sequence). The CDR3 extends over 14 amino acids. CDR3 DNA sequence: TGCAGTGCCACCGGGACTAGCGGGAGTGATGAGCAGTTCTTC. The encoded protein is CSATGTSGSDEQFF.

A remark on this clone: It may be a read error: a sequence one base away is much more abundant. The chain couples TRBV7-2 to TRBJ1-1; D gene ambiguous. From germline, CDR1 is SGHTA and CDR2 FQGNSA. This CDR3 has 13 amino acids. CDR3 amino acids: CASSLVGNTEALF. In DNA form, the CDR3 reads TGTGCCAGCAGCTTAGTAGGCAACACTGAAGCTCTCTTT.

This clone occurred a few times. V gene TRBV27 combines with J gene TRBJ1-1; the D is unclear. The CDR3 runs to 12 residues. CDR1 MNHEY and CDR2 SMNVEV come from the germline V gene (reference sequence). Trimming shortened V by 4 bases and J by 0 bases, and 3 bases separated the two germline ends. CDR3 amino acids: CASSSVNTEAFF. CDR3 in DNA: TGTGCCAGCAGTTCAGTGAACACTGAAGCTTTCTTT.

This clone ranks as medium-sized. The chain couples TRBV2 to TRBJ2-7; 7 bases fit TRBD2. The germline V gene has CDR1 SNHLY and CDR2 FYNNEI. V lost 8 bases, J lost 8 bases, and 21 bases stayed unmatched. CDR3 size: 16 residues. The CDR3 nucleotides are TGTGCCAGCGCCCGAGGGTCTAGCGGAGGCCCTACGCAGCAGTACTTC. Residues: CASARGSSGGPTQQYF.

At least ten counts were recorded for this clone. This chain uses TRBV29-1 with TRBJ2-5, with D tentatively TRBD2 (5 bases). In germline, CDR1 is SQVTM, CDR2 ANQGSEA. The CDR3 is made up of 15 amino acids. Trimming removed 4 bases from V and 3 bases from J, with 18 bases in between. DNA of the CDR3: TGCAGCGTTGGCGACGTCGGAGGCCTAGAAGAGACCCAGTACTTC. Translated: CSVGDVGGLEETQYF.

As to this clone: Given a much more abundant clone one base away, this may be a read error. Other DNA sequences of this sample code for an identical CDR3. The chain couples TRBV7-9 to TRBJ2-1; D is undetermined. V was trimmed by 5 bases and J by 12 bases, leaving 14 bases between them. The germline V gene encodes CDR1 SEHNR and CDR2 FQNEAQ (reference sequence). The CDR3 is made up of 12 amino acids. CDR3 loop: CASSPPGPVQFF. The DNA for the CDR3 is TGTGCCAGCAGCCCCCCTGGCCCAGTGCAGTTCTTC.

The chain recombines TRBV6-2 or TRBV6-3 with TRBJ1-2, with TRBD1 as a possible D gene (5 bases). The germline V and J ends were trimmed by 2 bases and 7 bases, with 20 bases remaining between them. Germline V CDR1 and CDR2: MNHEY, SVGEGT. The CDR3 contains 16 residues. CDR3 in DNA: TGTGCCAGCAGTTACCAGTCCTTGGGGGTTACGTGTGGCTACACCTTC. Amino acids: CASSYQSLGVTCGYTF.

The CDR3 sequence is CASSLALGRVSYEQYF. The CDR3 DNA reads TGTGCCAGCAGCTTAGCACTCGGCAGGGTCTCCTACGAGCAGTACTTC. The chain couples TRBV7-8 to TRBJ2-7; D possibly corresponds to TRBD1 (5 bases). This CDR3 is built from 16 residues. The germline V and J ends were trimmed by 0 bases and 0 bases, with 12 bases remaining between them. Germline CDR1 and CDR2: SGHVS and FQNEAQ.

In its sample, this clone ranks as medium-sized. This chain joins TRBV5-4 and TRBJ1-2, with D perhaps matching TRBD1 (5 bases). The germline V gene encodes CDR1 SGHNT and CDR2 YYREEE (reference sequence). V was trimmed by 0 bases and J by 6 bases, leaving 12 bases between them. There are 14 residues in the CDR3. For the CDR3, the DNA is TGTGCCAGCAGCTTGGACGGGGGAGAGGATGGCTACACCTTC. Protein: CASSLDGGEDGYTF.

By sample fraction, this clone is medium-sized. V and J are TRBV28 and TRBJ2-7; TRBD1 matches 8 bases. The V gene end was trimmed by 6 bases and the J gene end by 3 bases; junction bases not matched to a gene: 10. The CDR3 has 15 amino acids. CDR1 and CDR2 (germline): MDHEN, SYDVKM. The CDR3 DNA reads TGTGCCAGCAGCTTCCGGGACAGGACAGTCTACGAGCAGTACTTC. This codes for CASSFRDRTVYEQYF.

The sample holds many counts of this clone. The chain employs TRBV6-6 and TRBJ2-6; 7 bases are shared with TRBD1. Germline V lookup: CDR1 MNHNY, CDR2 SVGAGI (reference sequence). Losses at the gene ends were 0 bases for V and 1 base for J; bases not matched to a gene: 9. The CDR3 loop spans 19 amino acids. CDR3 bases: TGTGCCAGCAGTTACTCGACAGGGTCCACTCAATCTGGGGCCAACGTCCTGACTTTC. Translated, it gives CASSYSTGSTQSGANVLTF.

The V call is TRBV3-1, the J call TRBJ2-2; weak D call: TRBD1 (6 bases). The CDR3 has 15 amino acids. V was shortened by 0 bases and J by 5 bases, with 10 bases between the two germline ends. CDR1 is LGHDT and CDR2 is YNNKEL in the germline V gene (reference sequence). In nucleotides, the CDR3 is TGTGCCAGCAGCCAAGACAGGGGTCGAACCGGGGAGCTGTTTTTT. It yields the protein CASSQDRGRTGELFF.

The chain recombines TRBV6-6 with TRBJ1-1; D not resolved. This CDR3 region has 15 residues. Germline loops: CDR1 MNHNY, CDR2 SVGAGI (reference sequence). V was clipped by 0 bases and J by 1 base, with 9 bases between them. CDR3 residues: CASSYSTRQNTEAFF. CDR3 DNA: TGTGCCAGCAGTTACTCTACCAGGCAGAACACTGAAGCTTTCTTT.

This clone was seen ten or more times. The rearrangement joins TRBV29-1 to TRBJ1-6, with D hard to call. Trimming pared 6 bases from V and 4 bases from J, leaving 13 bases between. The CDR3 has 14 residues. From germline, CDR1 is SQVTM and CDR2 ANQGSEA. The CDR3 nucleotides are TGCAGCGTCCTGGACGGCCATTATAATTCACCCCTCCACTTT. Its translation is CSVLDGHYNSPLHF.

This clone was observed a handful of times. Here the CDR3 DNA reads TGTGCCAGCAGTCAGTCCAGAGGGGGCGCTAACTATGGCTACACCTTC. Translating gives CASSQSRGGANYGYTF. The chain combines TRBV28 with TRBJ1-2; TRBD1 matches at 7 bases. The germline CDR1 and CDR2 sequences are MDHEN and SYDVKM. The CDR3 totals 16 residues. V lost 5 bases and J lost 0; bases outside the gene matches: 9.

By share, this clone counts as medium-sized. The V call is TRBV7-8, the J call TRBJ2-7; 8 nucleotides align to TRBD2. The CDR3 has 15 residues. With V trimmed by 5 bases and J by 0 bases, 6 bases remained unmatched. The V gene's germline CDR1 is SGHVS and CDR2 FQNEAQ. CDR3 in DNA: TGTGCCAGCAGCCCCGAGCGGGAGAGCTCCTACGAGCAGTACTTC. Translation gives CASSPERESSYEQYF.

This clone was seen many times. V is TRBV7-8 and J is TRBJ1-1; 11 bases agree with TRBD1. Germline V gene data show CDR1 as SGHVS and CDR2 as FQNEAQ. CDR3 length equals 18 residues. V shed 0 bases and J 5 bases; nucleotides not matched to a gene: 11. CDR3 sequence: CASSLAWGTGGRRTEAFF. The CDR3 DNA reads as TGTGCCAGCAGCTTAGCTTGGGGGACAGGGGGGAGGAGAACTGAAGCTTTCTTT.